The 21 T cell receptor beta chains given below trace back to one sample, sequenced in a study of blood T cell repertoires in COVID-19. This table comes from immunoSEQ multiplex PCR, and its TCRdb copy is limited to in-frame clones, with some not included. The data contain a few hundred thousand clones, 70% to 90% of them seen just once; the ten biggest clones take up less than 8.5%. The sample taken for sequencing was PBMCs or T cells enriched from blood (not recorded which). The receptors stem from a woman aged 45-60 years who had been exposed to COVID-19.

This clone was observed a single time. The chain uses TRBV4-3 and TRBJ2-5; 11 positions match TRBD1. This CDR3 has 16 amino acids. The germline V gene has CDR1 LGHNA and CDR2 YSLEER. The junction had 9 bases not matched to a gene; V was cut back by 4 bases and J by 5 bases. CDR3 DNA: TGCGCCAGCAGCCCCACGGGGACAGGGGGTCGCGAGACCCAGTACTTC. Translating gives CASSPTGTGGRETQYF.

This chain uses TRBV5-1 with TRBJ2-1; 7 bases line up with TRBD1. The ends lost 2 bases at V and 1 base at J; junction bases unmatched: 3. Germline V gene lookup returns CDR1 SGHRS and CDR2 YFSETQ. The CDR3 extends over 15 amino acids. In nucleotides, the CDR3 is TGCGCCAGCAGCTTCGCACAGGGGTCCTACAATGAGCAGTTCTTC. Translated: CASSFAQGSYNEQFF.

The chain couples TRBV9 to TRBJ1-4, with D unresolved. Trimming took off 3 bases at V and 7 bases at J, with 13 bases between the two ends. From germline, CDR1 is SGDLS and CDR2 YYNGEE. This CDR3 comprises 14 residues. The CDR3 protein is CASSGGGLGEKLFF. The CDR3 nucleotides read TGTGCCAGCAGCGGGGGAGGGTTGGGTGAAAAACTGTTTTTT.

This chain connects TRBV28 to TRBJ2-1, with 7 bases fitting TRBD1. Germline assignment: CDR1 MDHEN and CDR2 SYDVKM. This CDR3 is built from 12 residues. With V trimmed by 6 bases and J by 10 bases, 6 bases remained unmatched. CDR3 nucleotide sequence: TGTGCCAGCAGCTCAGGGGGTAGGGAGCAGTTCTTC. This sequence encodes CASSSGGREQFF.

A word on this clone: Additional DNA sequences in this sample encode the identical CDR3. This chain uses TRBV11-1 with TRBJ2-7; 7 bases are a match to TRBD1. With 2 bases clipped from V and 5 bases from J, the junction kept 6 bases outside the gene matches. CDR3 size: 14 residues. The germline gives CDR1 SGHAT, CDR2 FQDESV (reference sequence). In nucleotides, the CDR3 is TGTGCCAGCAGCTTACAGCCACAGGGGAACGAGCAGTACTTC. Translation: CASSLQPQGNEQYF.

As to this clone: The sample has other DNA sequences that encode this CDR3 too. The chain is built from TRBV5-5 and TRBJ1-1; D may be TRBD1 (6 bases). The CDR3 loop spans 16 amino acids. The germline V and J ends were trimmed by 2 bases and 4 bases, with 18 bases remaining between them. The V gene's germline CDR1 is SGHKS and CDR2 YYEKEE (reference sequence). The CDR3 DNA follows: TGTGCCAGCAGCTTAAGTATAATGGGGGCGAGCACTGAAGCTTTCTTT. Encoded protein: CASSLSIMGASTEAFF. The whole variable domain, remainder taken from reference TRBV5-5 and TRBJ1-1, is DAGVTQSPTHLIKTRGQQVTLRCSPISGHKSVSWYQQVLGQGPQFIFQYYEKEERGRGNFPDRFSARQFPNYSSELNVNALLLGDSALYLCASSLSIMGASTEAFFGQGTRLTVV.

This clone was recorded a few times. The rearrangement uses TRBV19 and TRBJ1-5; 12 bases align to TRBD1. The V gene's germline CDR1 is LNHDA and CDR2 SQIVND (reference sequence). Trimming cost V 7 bases and J 7 bases; bases outside gene matches: 8. This CDR3 has 15 amino acids. The CDR3 protein is CASIGGTGGVQPQHF. The CDR3 region has the DNA TGTGCCAGTATCGGAGGGACAGGGGGCGTCCAGCCCCAGCATTTT.

The chain uses TRBV6-2 or TRBV6-3 and TRBJ1-5; no definite D call. This CDR3 has 13 amino acids. V gave up 2 bases and J gave up 4 bases, with 6 bases separating them. CDR1 and CDR2 (germline): MNHEY, SVGEGT. The CDR3 spells CASSYSENQPQHF. In DNA, the CDR3 is TGTGCCAGCAGTTACAGTGAGAATCAGCCCCAGCATTTT.

The chain has TRBV12-3 or TRBV12-4 and TRBJ1-1; D possibly corresponds to TRBD1 (5 bases). The length of the CDR3 is 13 residues. Between the trimmed V and J ends, which lost 3 bases and 6 bases, there was a span of 11 bases. Here the CDR3 reads CASSFPGLPEAFF. In nucleotides, the CDR3 is TGTGCCAGCAGTTTCCCAGGGTTGCCTGAAGCTTTCTTT.

The J gene is TRBJ1-1, the V gene TRBV19; TRBD1 matches at 7 bases. In germline, CDR1 is LNHDA, CDR2 SQIVND (reference sequence). V gave up 1 base and J gave up 5 bases; unmatched junction bases: 19. CDR3 length: 19 residues. CDR3 bases: TGTGCCAGTAGTATAGGCCACAGGGGAAGATTGAGTAGGGAGACTGAAGCTTTCTTT. This sequence encodes CASSIGHRGRLSRETEAFF. Using reference TRBV19 and TRBJ1-1 for the parts outside the CDR3, the full variable domain is DGGITQSPKYLFRKEGQNVTLSCEQNLNHDAMYWYRQDPGQGLRLIYYSQIVNDFQKGDIAEGYSVSREKKESFPLTVTSAQKNPTAFYLCASSIGHRGRLSRETEAFFGQGTRLTVV.

J is TRBJ2-5 and V is TRBV27; the match to TRBD1 covers 8 bases. The CDR3 contains 14 residues. Losses at the gene ends were 6 bases for V and 2 bases for J; bases not matched to a gene: 5. Germline-derived CDR1 and CDR2 are MNHEY and SMNVEV (reference sequence). DNA for the CDR3: TGTGCCAGCAGAAGGGGACAGGTTCAAGAGACCCAGTACTTC. Protein: CASRRGQVQETQYF.

The rearrangement links TRBV7-9 to TRBJ1-2; maybe TRBD1 (5 bases). CDR3 length equals 15 residues. Germline V gene data show CDR1 as SEHNR and CDR2 as FQNEAQ (reference sequence). V lost 1 base, J lost 1 base, and 10 bases lay in between. The CDR3 DNA is TGTGCCAGCAGCTTAGAAGGGGCCGATAACTATGGCTACACCTTC. It encodes CASSLEGADNYGYTF.

This chain connects TRBV6-1 to TRBJ1-2; 8 nucleotides match TRBD1. V dropped 3 bases and J dropped 8; count of bases not matched to a gene: 8. Germline-derived CDR1 and CDR2 are MNHNS and SASEGT. This CDR3 is built from 14 residues. In DNA, the CDR3 is TGTGCCAGCAGTGACACCTGGACAGGGAAGGGCTACACCTTC. Translated, it gives CASSDTWTGKGYTF.

This clone has a single count. The V gene is TRBV6-5, the J gene TRBJ1-3, with D perhaps TRBD1 (5 bases). The V gene's germline CDR1 is MNHEY and CDR2 SVGAGI. The V end was cut by 6 bases, the J end by 0 bases, with 12 bases between. The CDR3 spans 15 residues. The CDR3: CASRGGTVSGNTIYF. The CDR3, as DNA: TGTGCCAGCAGGGGGGGGACGGTCTCTGGAAACACCATATATTTT.

The J gene is TRBJ1-2, the V gene TRBV7-2; D perhaps matches TRBD1 (6 bases). Germline values: CDR1 SGHTA, CDR2 FQGNSA. V lost 3 bases to trimming and J lost 6 bases, with 11 bases between them. The CDR3 extends over 13 amino acids. For the CDR3, the DNA is TGTGCCAGCAGCTTCGACAGGACACATGGCTACACCTTC. It specifies CASSFDRTHGYTF.

This clone showed up just a few times. This sequence joins TRBV7-9 and TRBJ2-7; D possibly corresponds to TRBD1 (6 bases). Germline loops: CDR1 SEHNR, CDR2 FQNEAQ (reference sequence). V was trimmed by 0 bases and J by 7 bases, leaving 19 bases between them. The CDR3 runs to 16 residues. The CDR3 bases are TGTGCCAGCAGCTTAGCGCTAGGGGGAAGCTTAAAGGAGCAGTACTTC. It specifies CASSLALGGSLKEQYF.

The CDR3 DNA reads TGTGCCAGCAGCTTAGGCCGTGGGACAGTCTCCTACGAGCAGTACTTC. The encoded protein is CASSLGRGTVSYEQYF. The chain links TRBV11-2 to TRBJ2-7, with 7 bases identical to TRBD1. Germline V gene lookup returns CDR1 SGHAT and CDR2 FQNNGV. CDR3 length: 16 amino acids. Trimming took 1 base from V and 0 from J; bases not matched to a gene: 6.

This sequence joins TRBV9 and TRBJ1-1; 8 positions match TRBD1. The junction had 8 bases not matched to a gene; V was cut back by 3 bases and J by 1 base. The CDR3 is 16 amino acids. The germline V gene has CDR1 SGDLS and CDR2 YYNGEE. As DNA, the CDR3 is TGTGCCAGCAGCGCCGTGCAGGGGGCCTGGAACACTGAAGCTTTCTTT. Protein sequence: CASSAVQGAWNTEAFF.

V and J are TRBV4-1 and TRBJ2-3; 12 bases line up with TRBD2. This CDR3 is built from 16 residues. The germline CDR1 and CDR2 sequences are MGHRA and YSYEKL. The trim removed 1 base at V and 5 bases at J, leaving 4 bases unmatched. The CDR3 region has the DNA TGCGCCAGCAGCCAAGTACAACTAGCGGGGGGAGATACGCAGTATTTT. Translation: CASSQVQLAGGDTQYF.

This sequence joins TRBV29-1 and TRBJ1-4; unclear D gene. Germline loops: CDR1 SQVTM, CDR2 ANQGSEA. V was pared by 5 bases and J by 8 bases, with 12 bases between. The CDR3 totals 12 residues. CDR3 bases: TGCAGCGTTTGGGAACTAGGAGAAAAACTGTTTTTT. Translating it yields CSVWELGEKLFF.

The genes are TRBV19 and TRBJ1-2; 8 bases fit TRBD1. This CDR3 region has 16 residues. Germline CDR1 LNHDA, CDR2 SQIVND (reference sequence). V was pared by 4 bases and J by 4 bases, with 11 bases of the junction left unmatched. CDR3 sequence (DNA): TGTGCCAGTAGTAAGGGGCAGGGGGCTCAGGGCTATGGCTACACCTTC. Translation gives CASSKGQGAQGYGYTF.